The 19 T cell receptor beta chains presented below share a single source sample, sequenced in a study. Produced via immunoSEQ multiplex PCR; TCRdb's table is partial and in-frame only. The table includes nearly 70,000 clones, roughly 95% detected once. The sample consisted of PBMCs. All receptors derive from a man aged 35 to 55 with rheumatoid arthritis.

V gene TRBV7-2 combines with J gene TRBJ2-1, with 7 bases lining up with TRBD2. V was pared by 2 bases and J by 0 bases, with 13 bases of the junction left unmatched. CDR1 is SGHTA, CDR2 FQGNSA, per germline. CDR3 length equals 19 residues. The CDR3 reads CASSLWIAGDISSYNEQFF. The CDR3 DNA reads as TGTGCCAGCAGCTTATGGATAGCGGGCGACATAAGCTCCTACAATGAGCAGTTCTTC.

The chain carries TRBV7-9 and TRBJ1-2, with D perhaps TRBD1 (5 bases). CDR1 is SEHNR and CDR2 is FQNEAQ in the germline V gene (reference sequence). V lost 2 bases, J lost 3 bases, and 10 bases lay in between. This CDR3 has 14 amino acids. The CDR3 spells CASSLRGRDYGYTF. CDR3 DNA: TGTGCCAGCAGCTTACGTGGCAGGGACTATGGCTACACCTTC.

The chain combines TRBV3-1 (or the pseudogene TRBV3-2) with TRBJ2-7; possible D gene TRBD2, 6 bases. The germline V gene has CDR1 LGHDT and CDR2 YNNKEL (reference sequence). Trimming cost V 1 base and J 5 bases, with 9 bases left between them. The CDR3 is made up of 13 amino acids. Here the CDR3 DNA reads TGTGCCAGCAGCCAAGGTGGAGGGAACGAGCAGTACTTC. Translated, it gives CASSQGGGNEQYF.

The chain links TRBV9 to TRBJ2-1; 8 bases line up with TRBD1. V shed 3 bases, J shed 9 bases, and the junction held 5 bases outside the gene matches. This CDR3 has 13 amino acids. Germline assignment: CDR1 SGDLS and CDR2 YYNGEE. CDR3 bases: TGTGCCAGCAGCGATACAGGGGGTGGTGAGCAGTTCTTC. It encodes CASSDTGGGEQFF.

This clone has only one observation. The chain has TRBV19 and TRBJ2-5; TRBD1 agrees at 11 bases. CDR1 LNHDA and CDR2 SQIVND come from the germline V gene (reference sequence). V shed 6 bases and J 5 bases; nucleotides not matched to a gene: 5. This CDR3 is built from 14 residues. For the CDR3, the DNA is TGTGCCAGTAGCCGGACAGGGGGCGAGGAGACCCAGTACTTC. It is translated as CASSRTGGEETQYF. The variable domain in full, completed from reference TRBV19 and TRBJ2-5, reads DGGITQSPKYLFRKEGQNVTLSCEQNLNHDAMYWYRQDPGQGLRLIYYSQIVNDFQKGDIAEGYSVSREKKESFPLTVTSAQKNPTAFYLCASSRTGGEETQYFGPGTRLLVL.

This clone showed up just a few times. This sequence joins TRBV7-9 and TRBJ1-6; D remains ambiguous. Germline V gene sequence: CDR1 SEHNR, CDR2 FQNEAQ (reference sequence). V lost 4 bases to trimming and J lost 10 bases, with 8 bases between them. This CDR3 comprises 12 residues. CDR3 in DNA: TGTGCCAGCAGCTCTCAGGAATCACCCCTCCACTTT. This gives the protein CASSSQESPLHF.

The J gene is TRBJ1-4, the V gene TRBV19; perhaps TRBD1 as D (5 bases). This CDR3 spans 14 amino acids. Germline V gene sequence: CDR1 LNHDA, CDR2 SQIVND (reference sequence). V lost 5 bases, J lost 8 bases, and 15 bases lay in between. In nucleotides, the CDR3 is TGTGCCAGTAGTTTACGTGGGGGAGAGGAAAAACTGTTTTTT. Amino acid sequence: CASSLRGGEEKLFF.

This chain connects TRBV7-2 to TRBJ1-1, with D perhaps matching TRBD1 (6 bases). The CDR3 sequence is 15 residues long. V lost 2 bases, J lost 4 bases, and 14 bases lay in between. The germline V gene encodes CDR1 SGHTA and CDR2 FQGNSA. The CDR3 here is CASSLWGAIGTEAFF. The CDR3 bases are TGTGCCAGCAGCTTATGGGGGGCAATCGGCACTGAAGCTTTCTTT. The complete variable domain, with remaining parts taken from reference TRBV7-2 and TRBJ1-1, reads GAGVSQSPSNKVTEKGKDVELRCDPISGHTALYWYRQSLGQGLEFLIYFQGNSAPDKSGLPSDRFSAERTGGSVSTLTIQRTQQEDSAVYLCASSLWGAIGTEAFFGQGTRLTVV.

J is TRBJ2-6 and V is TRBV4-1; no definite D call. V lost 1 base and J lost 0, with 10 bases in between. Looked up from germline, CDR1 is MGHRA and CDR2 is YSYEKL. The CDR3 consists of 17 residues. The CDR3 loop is CASSQVGGDSGANVLTF. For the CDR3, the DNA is TGCGCCAGCAGCCAAGTAGGTGGGGACTCTGGGGCCAACGTCCTGACTTTC.

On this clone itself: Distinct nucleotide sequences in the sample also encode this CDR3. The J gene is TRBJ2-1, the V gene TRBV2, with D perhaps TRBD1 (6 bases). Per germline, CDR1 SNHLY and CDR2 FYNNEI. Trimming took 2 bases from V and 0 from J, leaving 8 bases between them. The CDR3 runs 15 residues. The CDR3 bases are TGTGCCAGCAGTGAAACCAGGGGCTCCTACAATGAGCAGTTCTTC. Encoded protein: CASSETRGSYNEQFF.

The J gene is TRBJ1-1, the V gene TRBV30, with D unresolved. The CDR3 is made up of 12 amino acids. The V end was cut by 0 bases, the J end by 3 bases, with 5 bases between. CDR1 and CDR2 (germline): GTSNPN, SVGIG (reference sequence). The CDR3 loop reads CAWSVLYTEAFF. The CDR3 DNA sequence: TGTGCCTGGAGTGTCTTGTACACTGAAGCTTTCTTT.

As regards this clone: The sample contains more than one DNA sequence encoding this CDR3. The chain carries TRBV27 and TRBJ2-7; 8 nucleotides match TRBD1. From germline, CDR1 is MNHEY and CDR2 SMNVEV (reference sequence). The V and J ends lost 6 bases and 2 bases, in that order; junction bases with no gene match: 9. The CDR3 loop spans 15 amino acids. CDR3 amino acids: CASRAPGTGTYEQYF. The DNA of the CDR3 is TGTGCCAGCAGGGCACCCGGGACAGGCACCTACGAGCAGTACTTC.

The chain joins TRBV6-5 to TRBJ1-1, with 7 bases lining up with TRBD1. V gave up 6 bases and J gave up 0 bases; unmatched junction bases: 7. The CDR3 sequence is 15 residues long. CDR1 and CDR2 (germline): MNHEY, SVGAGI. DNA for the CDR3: TGTGCCAGCAGGGGGACAGCGACTATGAACACTGAAGCTTTCTTT. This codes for CASRGTATMNTEAFF.

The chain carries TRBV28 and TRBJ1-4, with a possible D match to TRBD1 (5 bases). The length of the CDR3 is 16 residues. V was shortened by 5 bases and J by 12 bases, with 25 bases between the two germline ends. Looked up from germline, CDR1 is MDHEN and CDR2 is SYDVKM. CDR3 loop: CASSEPSGGTPVQLFF. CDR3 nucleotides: TGTGCCAGCAGTGAACCCTCGGGGGGTACCCCGGTACAACTGTTTTTT.

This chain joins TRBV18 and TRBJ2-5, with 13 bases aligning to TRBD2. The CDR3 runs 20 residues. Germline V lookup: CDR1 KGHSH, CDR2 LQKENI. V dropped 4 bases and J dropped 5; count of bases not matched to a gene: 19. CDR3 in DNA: TGTGCCAGCTCACGAATCGAAGGACTAGCGGGGGCTATTCTGGGGGAGACCCAGTACTTC. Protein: CASSRIEGLAGAILGETQYF.

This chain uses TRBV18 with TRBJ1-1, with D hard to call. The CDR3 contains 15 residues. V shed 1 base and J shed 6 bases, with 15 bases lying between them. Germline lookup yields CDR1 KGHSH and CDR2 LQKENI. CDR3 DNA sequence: TGTGCCAGCTCACCACAGTGGGGTAAAAGAGCTGAAGCTTTCTTT. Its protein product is CASSPQWGKRAEAFF.

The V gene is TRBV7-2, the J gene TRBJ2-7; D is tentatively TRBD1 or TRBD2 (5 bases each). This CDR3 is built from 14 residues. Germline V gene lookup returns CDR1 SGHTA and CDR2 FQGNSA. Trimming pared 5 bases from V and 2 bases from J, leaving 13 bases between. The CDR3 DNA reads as TGTGCCAGCAGCGCCGGGACCCGGACCTACGAGCAGTACTTC. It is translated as CASSAGTRTYEQYF.

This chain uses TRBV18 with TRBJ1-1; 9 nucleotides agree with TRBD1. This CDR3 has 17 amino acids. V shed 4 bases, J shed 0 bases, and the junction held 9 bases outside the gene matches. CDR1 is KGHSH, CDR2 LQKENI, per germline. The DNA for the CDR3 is TGTGCCAGCTCACTAAGGACAGGGGTCCAGATGAACACTGAAGCTTTCTTT. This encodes CASSLRTGVQMNTEAFF.

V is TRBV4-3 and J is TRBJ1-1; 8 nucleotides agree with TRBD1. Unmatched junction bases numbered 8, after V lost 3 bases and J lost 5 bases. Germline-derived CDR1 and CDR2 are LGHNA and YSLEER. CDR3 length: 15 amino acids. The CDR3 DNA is TGCGCCAGCAGCCATCGACAGGGGATTGTGACTGAAGCTTTCTTT. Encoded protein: CASSHRQGIVTEAFF.